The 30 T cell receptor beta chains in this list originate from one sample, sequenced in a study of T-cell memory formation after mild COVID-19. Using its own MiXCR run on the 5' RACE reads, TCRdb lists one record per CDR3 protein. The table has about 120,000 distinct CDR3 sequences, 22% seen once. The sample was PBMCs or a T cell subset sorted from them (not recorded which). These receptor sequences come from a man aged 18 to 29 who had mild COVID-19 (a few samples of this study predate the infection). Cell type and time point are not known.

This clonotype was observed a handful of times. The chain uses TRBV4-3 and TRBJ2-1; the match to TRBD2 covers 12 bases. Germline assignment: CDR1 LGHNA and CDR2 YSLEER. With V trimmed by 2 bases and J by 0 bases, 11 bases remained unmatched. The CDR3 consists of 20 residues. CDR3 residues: CASSQSTSGGPLSSYNEQFF. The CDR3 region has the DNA TGCGCCAGCAGCCAATCTACTAGCGGGGGGCCTCTAAGCTCCTACAATGAGCAGTTCTTC.

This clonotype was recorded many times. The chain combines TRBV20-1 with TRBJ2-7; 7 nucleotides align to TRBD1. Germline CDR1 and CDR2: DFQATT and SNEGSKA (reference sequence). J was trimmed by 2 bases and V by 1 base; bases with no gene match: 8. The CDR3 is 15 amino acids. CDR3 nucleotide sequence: TGCAGTGCTAGAGGGGCACAGGGGAAGACCTACGAGCAGTACGTC. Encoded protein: CSARGAQGKTYEQYV.

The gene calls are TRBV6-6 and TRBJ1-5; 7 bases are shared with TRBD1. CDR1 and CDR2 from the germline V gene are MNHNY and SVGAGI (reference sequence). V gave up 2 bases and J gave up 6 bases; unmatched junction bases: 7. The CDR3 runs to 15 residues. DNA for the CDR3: TGTGCCAGCAGTTACGAGGGGGCGCGAGGTCAGCCCCAGCATTTT. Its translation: CASSYEGARGQPQHF.

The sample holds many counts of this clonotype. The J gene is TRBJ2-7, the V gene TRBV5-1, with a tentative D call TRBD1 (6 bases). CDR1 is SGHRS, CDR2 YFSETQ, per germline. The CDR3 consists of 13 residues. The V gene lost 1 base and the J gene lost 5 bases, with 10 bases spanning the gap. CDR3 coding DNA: TGCGCCAGCAGCTTGTGGGGGCAGAACGAGCAGTACTTC. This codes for CASSLWGQNEQYF.

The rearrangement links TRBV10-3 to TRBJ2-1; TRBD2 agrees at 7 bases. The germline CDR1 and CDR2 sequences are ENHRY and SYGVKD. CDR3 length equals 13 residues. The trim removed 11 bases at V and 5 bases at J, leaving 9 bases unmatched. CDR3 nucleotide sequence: TGTGCCGTCCGGAGCGGGGCGGACAATGAGCAGTTCTTC. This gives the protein CAVRSGADNEQFF.

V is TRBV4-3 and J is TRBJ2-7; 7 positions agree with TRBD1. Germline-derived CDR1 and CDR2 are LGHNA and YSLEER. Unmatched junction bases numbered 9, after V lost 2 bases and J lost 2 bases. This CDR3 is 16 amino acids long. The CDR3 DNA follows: TGCGCCAGCAGCCAAAGGGGGTCAGGGGGTACCTACGAGCAGTACTTC. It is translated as CASSQRGSGGTYEQYF.

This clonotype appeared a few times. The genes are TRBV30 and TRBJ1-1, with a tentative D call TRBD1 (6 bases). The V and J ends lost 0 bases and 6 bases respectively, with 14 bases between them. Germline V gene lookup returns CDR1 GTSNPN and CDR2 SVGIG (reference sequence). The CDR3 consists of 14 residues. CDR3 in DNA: TGTGCCTGGAGTGTTCAGGGGCGGAGGGCTGAAGCTTTCTTT. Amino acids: CAWSVQGRRAEAFF. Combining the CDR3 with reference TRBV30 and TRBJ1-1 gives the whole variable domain SQTIHQWPATLVQPVGSPLSLECTVEGTSNPNLYWYRQAAGRGLQLLFYSVGIGQISSEVPQNLSASRPQDRQFILSSKKLLLSDSGFYLCAWSVQGRRAEAFFGQGTRLTVV.

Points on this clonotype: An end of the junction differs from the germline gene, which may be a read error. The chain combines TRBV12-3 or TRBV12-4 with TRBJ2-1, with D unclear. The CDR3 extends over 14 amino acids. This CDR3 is CASSYTIGWNEKFF. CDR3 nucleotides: TGTGCCAGCAGTTATACAATCGGGTGGAATGAGAAGTTCTTC.

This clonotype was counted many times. CDR3 amino acids: CASSEKAGGYNEQFF. CDR3 DNA sequence: TGTGCCAGCAGTGAAAAAGCGGGGGGGTACAATGAGCAGTTCTTC. V gene TRBV6-4 combines with J gene TRBJ2-1, with 10 positions matching TRBD2. There are 15 residues in the CDR3. Germline CDR1 is MRHNA and CDR2 is SNTAGT. V lost 3 bases, J lost 4 bases, and 3 bases stayed unmatched.

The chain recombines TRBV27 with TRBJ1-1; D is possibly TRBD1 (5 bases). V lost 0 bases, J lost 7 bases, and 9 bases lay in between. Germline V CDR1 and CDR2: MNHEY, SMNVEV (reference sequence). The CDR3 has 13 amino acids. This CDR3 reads CASSLSIRDEAFF. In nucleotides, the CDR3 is TGTGCCAGCAGTTTATCGATCAGGGATGAAGCTTTCTTT.

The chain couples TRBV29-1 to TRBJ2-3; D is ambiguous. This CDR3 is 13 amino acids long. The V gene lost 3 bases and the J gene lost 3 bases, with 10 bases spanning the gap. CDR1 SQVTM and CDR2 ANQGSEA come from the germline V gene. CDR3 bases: TGCAGCGTTGACGGAACCGGGACAGATACGCAGTATTTT. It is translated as CSVDGTGTDTQYF.

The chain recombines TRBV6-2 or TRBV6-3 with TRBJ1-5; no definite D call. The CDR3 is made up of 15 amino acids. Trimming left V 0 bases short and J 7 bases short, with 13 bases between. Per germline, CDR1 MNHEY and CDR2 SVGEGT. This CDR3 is CASSYSIDGRQPQHF. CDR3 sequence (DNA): TGTGCCAGCAGTTACTCGATTGATGGACGGCAGCCCCAGCATTTT.

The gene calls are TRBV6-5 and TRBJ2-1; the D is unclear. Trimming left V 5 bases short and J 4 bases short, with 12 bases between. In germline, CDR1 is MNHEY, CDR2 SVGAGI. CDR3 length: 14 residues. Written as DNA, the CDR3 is TGTGCCAGCAGTCCTACGCGCCAGTACAATGAGCAGTTCTTC. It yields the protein CASSPTRQYNEQFF.

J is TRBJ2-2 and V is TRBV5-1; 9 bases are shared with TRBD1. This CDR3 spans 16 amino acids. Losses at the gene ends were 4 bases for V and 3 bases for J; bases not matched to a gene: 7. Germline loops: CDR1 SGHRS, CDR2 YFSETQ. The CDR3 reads CASSPTGGAYTGELFF. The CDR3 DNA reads TGCGCCAGCAGCCCGACAGGGGGAGCTTACACCGGGGAGCTGTTTTTT.

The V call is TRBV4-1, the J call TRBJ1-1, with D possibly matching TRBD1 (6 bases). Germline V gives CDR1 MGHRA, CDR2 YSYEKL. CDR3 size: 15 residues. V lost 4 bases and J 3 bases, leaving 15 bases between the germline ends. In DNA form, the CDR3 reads TGCGCCAGCAGCCTATATCACAGGGAGGACACTGAAGCTTTCTTT. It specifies CASSLYHREDTEAFF.

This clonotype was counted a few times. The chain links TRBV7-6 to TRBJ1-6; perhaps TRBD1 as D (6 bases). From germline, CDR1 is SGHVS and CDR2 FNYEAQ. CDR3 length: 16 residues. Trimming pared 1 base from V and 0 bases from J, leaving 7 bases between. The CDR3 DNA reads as TGTGCCAGCAGCTTAGGACAGGACTCCTATAATTCACCCCTCCACTTT. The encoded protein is CASSLGQDSYNSPLHF. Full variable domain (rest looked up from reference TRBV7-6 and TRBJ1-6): GAGVSQSPRYKVTKRGQDVALRCDPISGHVSLYWYRQALGQGPEFLTYFNYEAQQDKSGLPNDRFSAERPEGSISTLTIQRTEQRDSAMYRCASSLGQDSYNSPLHFGNGTRLTVT.

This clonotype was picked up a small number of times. The CDR3 DNA follows: TGTGCCAGTCAAGGGACAGGTCCAGGGGCCAACGTCCTGACTTTC. Translating it yields CASQGTGPGANVLTF. This chain connects TRBV19 to TRBJ2-6; TRBD1 aligns across 8 bases. CDR1 and CDR2 (germline): LNHDA, SQIVND (reference sequence). V shed 8 bases, J shed 4 bases, and the junction held 7 bases outside the gene matches. The CDR3 is 15 amino acids.

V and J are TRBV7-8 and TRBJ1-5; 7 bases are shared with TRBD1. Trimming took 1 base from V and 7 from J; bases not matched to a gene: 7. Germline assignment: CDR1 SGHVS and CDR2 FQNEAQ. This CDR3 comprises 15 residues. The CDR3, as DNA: TGTGCCAGCAGCTTAGGAGGGGGCCGGAACCAGCCCCAGCATTTT. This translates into CASSLGGGRNQPQHF.

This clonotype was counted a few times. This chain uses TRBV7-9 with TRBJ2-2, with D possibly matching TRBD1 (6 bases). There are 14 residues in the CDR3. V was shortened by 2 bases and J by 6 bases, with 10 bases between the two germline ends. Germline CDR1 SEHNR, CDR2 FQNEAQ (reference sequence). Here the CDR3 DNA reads TGTGCCAGCAGCTTACCCAGGGGCGCCGGGGAGCTGTTTTTT. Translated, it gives CASSLPRGAGELFF.

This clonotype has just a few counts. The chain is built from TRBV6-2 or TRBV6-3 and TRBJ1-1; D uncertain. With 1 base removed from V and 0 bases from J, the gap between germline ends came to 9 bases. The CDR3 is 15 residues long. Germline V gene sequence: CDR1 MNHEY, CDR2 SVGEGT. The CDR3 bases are TGTGCCAGCAGTTACTTCTTTGGGTTGAACACTGAAGCTTTCTTT. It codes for CASSYFFGLNTEAFF.

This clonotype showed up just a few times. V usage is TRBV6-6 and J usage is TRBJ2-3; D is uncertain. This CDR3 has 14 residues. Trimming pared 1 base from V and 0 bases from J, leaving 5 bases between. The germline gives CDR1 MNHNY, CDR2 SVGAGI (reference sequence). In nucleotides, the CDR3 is TGTGCCAGCAGTTACTTGGGAAGCACAGATACGCAGTATTTT. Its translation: CASSYLGSTDTQYF.

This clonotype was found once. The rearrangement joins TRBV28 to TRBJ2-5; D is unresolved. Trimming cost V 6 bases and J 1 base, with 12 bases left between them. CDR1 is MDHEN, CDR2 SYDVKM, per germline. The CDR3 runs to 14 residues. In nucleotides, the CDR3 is TGTGCCAGCAGGGAAAAGAGGCTCCAAGAGACCCAGTACTTC. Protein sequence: CASREKRLQETQYF.

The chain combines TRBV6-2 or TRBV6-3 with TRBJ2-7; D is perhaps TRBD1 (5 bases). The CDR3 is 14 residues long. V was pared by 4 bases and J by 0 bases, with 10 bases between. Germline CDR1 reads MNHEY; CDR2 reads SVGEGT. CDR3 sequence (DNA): TGTGCCAGCAGTTCCAGGGTATTCTCCTACGAGCAGTACTTC. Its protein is CASSSRVFSYEQYF.

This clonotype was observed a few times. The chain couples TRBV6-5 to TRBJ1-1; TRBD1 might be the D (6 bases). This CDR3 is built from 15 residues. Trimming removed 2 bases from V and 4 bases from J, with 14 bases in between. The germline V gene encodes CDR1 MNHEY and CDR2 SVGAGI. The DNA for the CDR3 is TGTGCCAGCAGTTACGCTGGGGGCTTTACCACTGAAGCTTTCTTT. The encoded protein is CASSYAGGFTTEAFF.

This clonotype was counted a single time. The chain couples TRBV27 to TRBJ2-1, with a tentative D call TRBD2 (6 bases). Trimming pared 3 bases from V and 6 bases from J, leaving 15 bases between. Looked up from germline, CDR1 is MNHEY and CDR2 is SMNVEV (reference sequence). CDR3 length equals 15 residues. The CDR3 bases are TGTGCCAGCAGTTTCCTCCCCTTACTAGCCAATGAGCAGTTCTTC. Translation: CASSFLPLLANEQFF.

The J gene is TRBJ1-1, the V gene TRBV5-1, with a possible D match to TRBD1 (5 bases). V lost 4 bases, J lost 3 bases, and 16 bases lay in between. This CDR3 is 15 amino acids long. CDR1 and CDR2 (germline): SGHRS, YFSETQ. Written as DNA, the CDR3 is TGCGCCAGCAGCCACCGGGGCCCGACGCACACTGAAGCTTTCTTT. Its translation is CASSHRGPTHTEAFF.

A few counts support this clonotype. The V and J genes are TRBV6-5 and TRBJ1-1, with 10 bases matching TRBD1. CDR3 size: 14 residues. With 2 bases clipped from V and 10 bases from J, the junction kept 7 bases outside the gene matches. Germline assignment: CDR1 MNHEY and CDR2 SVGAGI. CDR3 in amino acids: CASSYGGQGSGAFF. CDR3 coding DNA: TGTGCCAGCAGTTACGGGGGACAGGGGTCTGGAGCTTTCTTT.

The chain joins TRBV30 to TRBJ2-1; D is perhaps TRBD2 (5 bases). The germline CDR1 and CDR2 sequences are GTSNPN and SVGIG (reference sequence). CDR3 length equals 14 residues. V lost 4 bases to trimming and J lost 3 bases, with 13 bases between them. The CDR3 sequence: CAWKRVEVYNEQFF. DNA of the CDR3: TGTGCCTGGAAGAGGGTGGAGGTCTACAATGAGCAGTTCTTC.

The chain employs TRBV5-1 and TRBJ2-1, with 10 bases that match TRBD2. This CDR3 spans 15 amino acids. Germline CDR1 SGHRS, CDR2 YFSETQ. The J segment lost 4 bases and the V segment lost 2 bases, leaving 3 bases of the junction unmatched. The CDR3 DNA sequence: TGCGCCAGCAGCTTATCTAGCGGGGGATACAATGAGCAGTTCTTC. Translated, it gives CASSLSSGGYNEQFF.

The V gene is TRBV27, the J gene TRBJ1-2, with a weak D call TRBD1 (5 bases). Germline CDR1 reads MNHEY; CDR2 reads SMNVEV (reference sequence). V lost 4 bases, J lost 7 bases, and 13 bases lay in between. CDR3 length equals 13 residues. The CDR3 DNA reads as TGTGCCAGCAGTTCTAGAGGGGTCGCTGGCTACACCTTC. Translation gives CASSSRGVAGYTF.